These 30 T cell receptor beta chains were all obtained from the same sample, sequenced in a study of identical twins. TCRdb re-called the 5' RACE reads with MiXCR, one entry per CDR3 protein. The sample contains a few hundred thousand distinct CDR3 sequences, more than 9% of which appear only once. The sample was also linked to a second study, of yellow fever vaccine responses in identical twins.

Sequenced material: PBMCs. These receptors were obtained from a woman between 18 and 29 years old in good health.

In its sample, this clonotype was seen a few times. The chain carries TRBV6-2 or TRBV6-3 and TRBJ2-7; 8 nucleotides line up with TRBD2. Per the germline V gene, CDR1 is MNHEY and CDR2 is SVGEGT. The CDR3 sequence is 15 residues long. Trimming at V came to 6 bases and at J to 6 bases, leaving 13 bases not matched to a gene. The CDR3 DNA sequence: TGTGCCAGCAGCCGAGCTAGCGGGTCACCCATCGAGCAGTACTTC. Its translation: CASSRASGSPIEQYF.

The V gene is TRBV24-1, the J gene TRBJ2-1; D perhaps matches TRBD1 (6 bases). Per germline, CDR1 KGHDR and CDR2 SFDVKD. The V end was cut by 4 bases, the J end by 0 bases, with 12 bases between. CDR3 length: 16 amino acids. The CDR3 protein is CATSDPGVSSYNEQFF. CDR3 DNA sequence: TGTGCCACCAGTGACCCAGGGGTGAGCTCCTACAATGAGCAGTTCTTC.

In this sample, this clonotype turned up a few times. The rearrangement joins TRBV28 to TRBJ2-1; 7 bases are shared with TRBD2. The germline CDR1 and CDR2 sequences are MDHEN and SYDVKM. The CDR3 is 13 residues long. The V and J ends lost 11 bases and 1 base, in that order; junction bases with no gene match: 5. The CDR3 protein is CAAGGRSYNEQFF. For the CDR3, the DNA is TGTGCCGCCGGGGGGAGGTCCTACAATGAGCAGTTCTTC.

This clonotype has ten or more counts. CDR3 nucleotides: TGCAGCTCTGACACAGTAGCTAGTAAAGAGACCCAGTACTTC. Its protein product is CSSDTVASKETQYF. J is TRBJ2-5 and V is TRBV20-1; no definite D call. Germline V CDR1 and CDR2: DFQATT, SNEGSKA (reference sequence). This CDR3 contains 14 residues.

This clonotype has more than one count but fewer than ten. This rearrangement joins TRBV4-3 to TRBJ2-1; maybe TRBD2 (6 bases). The CDR3 extends over 13 amino acids. Trimming pared 1 base from V and 8 bases from J, leaving 9 bases between. Per the germline V gene, CDR1 is LGHNA and CDR2 is YSLEER. The CDR3 loop reads CASSQVRDHEQFF. The CDR3 bases are TGCGCCAGCAGCCAAGTGCGGGACCATGAGCAGTTCTTC.

The chain joins TRBV11-1 to TRBJ2-2; 7 bases are a match to TRBD1. Germline V CDR1 and CDR2: SGHAT, FQDESV (reference sequence). The CDR3 runs 16 residues. J gave up 3 bases and V 4 bases, and 8 bases lay outside the gene matches. The CDR3 DNA follows: TGTGCCAGCAGCTCGAGCACAGGGGTTTACACCGGGGAGCTGTTTTTT. Amino acids: CASSSSTGVYTGELFF.

The sample holds many counts of this clonotype. The chain is built from TRBV12-3 or TRBV12-4 and TRBJ2-3; 8 bases are shared with TRBD1. The junction had 13 bases not matched to a gene; V was cut back by 5 bases and J by 6 bases. The CDR3 spans 16 residues. The CDR3: CASSPDTGGVRDTQYF. Written as DNA, the CDR3 is TGTGCCAGCAGTCCGGATACAGGGGGTGTCAGGGATACGCAGTATTTT.

V and J are TRBV20-1 and TRBJ2-5, with D unresolved. The V and J ends lost 6 bases and 5 bases respectively, with 25 bases between them. Germline CDR1 and CDR2: DFQATT and SNEGSKA (reference sequence). This CDR3 spans 16 amino acids. The CDR3 is CSAPGADPETRETQYF. CDR3 in DNA: TGCAGTGCCCCCGGAGCTGACCCCGAGACGCGGGAGACCCAGTACTTC.

This clonotype was observed at least ten times. J is TRBJ2-7 and V is TRBV6-5; 9 bases match TRBD1. The J segment lost 2 bases and the V segment lost 8 bases, leaving 4 bases of the junction unmatched. The germline CDR1 and CDR2 sequences are MNHEY and SVGAGI. The CDR3 has 13 amino acids. CDR3 nucleotide sequence: TGTGCCAGCTGGAACAGGGGGCCCTACGAGCAGTACTTC. As protein: CASWNRGPYEQYF.

The gene calls are TRBV30 and TRBJ2-2, with D uncertain. Germline-derived CDR1 and CDR2 are GTSNPN and SVGIG (reference sequence). The CDR3 covers 13 residues. Trimming left V 2 bases short and J 4 bases short, with 8 bases between. The CDR3 coding sequence is TGTGCCTGGAGTCCCTTGCCCACCGGGGAGCTGTTTTTT. Amino acid sequence: CAWSPLPTGELFF.

There are many counts of this clonotype. V and J are TRBV12-3 or TRBV12-4 and TRBJ2-2; D is ambiguous. CDR3 length equals 13 residues. The V gene lost 7 bases and the J gene lost 5 bases, with 11 bases spanning the gap. In nucleotides, the CDR3 is TGTGCCAGCAACCCAACAGCGACCGGGGAGCTGTTTTTT. It codes for CASNPTATGELFF.

The table lists this clonotype with a few counts. V and J are TRBV5-6 and TRBJ2-1; D possibly corresponds to TRBD2 (5 bases). The CDR3 length is 18 residues. Trimming stripped 1 base from V and 9 bases from J, with 26 bases between. The germline CDR1 and CDR2 sequences are SGHDT and YYEEEE. CDR3 nucleotide sequence: TGTGCCAGCAGCTTGAGAATAGCGACTGACCTTTCTGTTGCTGAGCAGTTCTTC. It codes for CASSLRIATDLSVAEQFF.

This clonotype has at least ten counts. This chain uses TRBV19 with TRBJ2-1, with TRBD2 matching over 14 bases. Germline V gene data show CDR1 as LNHDA and CDR2 as SQIVND (reference sequence). This CDR3 spans 16 amino acids. V was pared by 2 bases and J by 10 bases, with 7 bases of the junction left unmatched. This CDR3 reads CASSILGLAGVAEQFF. The CDR3 DNA reads TGTGCCAGTAGTATATTGGGACTAGCGGGAGTAGCCGAGCAGTTCTTC.

V gene TRBV5-6 combines with J gene TRBJ2-7; 7 nucleotides align to TRBD1. The CDR3 sequence is 14 residues long. Germline-derived CDR1 and CDR2 are SGHDT and YYEEEE. Trimming removed 6 bases from V and 0 bases from J; junction bases left unmatched: 6. The CDR3 sequence: CASNVRQGSYEQYF. Here the CDR3 DNA reads TGTGCCAGCAATGTCCGACAGGGCTCCTACGAGCAGTACTTC.

The V call is TRBV3-1, the J call TRBJ2-1; 11 bases are a match to TRBD2. The CDR3 contains 15 residues. J lost 8 bases, V lost 1 base, and 4 bases had no gene match. Germline V gene lookup returns CDR1 LGHDT and CDR2 YNNKEL (reference sequence). The CDR3 sequence is CASSQGLAGGHEQFF. The DNA of the CDR3 is TGTGCCAGCAGCCAAGGCCTAGCGGGAGGCCATGAGCAGTTCTTC.

The V gene is TRBV19, the J gene TRBJ2-1; 10 bases fit TRBD2. Per the germline V gene, CDR1 is LNHDA and CDR2 is SQIVND (reference sequence). The junction had 3 bases not matched to a gene; V was cut back by 4 bases and J by 6 bases. The CDR3 totals 14 residues. CDR3 coding DNA: TGTGCCAGTAGTAGCGCTAGCGGGAGCAATGAGCAGTTCTTC. It translates to CASSSASGSNEQFF.

The sample holds a few counts of this clonotype. In nucleotides, the CDR3 is TGCAGCGCTGTGGGGGACAAGACTTACTTC. Amino acids: CSAVGDKTYF. The chain recombines TRBV29-1 with TRBJ2-7, with D possibly matching TRBD1 (6 bases). V was clipped by 7 bases and J by 13 bases, with 17 bases between them. Germline CDR1 and CDR2: SQVTM and ANQGSEA. This CDR3 is 10 amino acids long.

This clonotype was counted many times. The chain is built from TRBV20-1 and TRBJ2-1; D is perhaps TRBD2 (5 bases). V was pared by 7 bases and J by 3 bases, with 13 bases between. The CDR3 extends over 13 amino acids. Germline V gene data show CDR1 as DFQATT and CDR2 as SNEGSKA (reference sequence). The CDR3 nucleotides are TGCAGTGGAGTGTGGGCGGGCTACAATGAGCAGTTCTTC. This sequence encodes CSGVWAGYNEQFF.

Only a few counts were recorded for this clonotype. The CDR3 DNA sequence: TGTGCCACCGGGACAGGGTTAATGGATACGCAGTATTTT. Its protein product is CATGTGLMDTQYF. The genes are TRBV27 and TRBJ2-3; 9 nucleotides match TRBD1. This CDR3 comprises 13 residues. V lost 10 bases and J lost 6; bases outside the gene matches: 8. CDR1 and CDR2 from the germline V gene are MNHEY and SMNVEV (reference sequence).

The chain employs TRBV3-1 and TRBJ2-1; 8 nucleotides match TRBD2. CDR3 length equals 17 residues. Germline V lookup: CDR1 LGHDT, CDR2 YNNKEL (reference sequence). The V segment lost 0 bases and the J segment 7 bases; nucleotides outside the gene matches: 11. The CDR3: CASSQERGLAPRNEQFF. DNA of the CDR3: TGTGCCAGCAGCCAAGAACGAGGACTAGCCCCCCGTAATGAGCAGTTCTTC.

The genes are TRBV5-6 and TRBJ1-5; TRBD1 might be the D (6 bases). Trimming removed 2 bases from V and 3 bases from J, with 12 bases in between. The V gene's germline CDR1 is SGHDT and CDR2 YYEEEE. The CDR3 has 15 amino acids. The CDR3 protein is CASSFLGDNNQPQHF. The DNA for the CDR3 is TGTGCCAGCAGCTTTCTGGGGGACAACAATCAGCCCCAGCATTTT.

The rearrangement joins TRBV10-3 to TRBJ2-1, with a weak D call TRBD2 (6 bases). The germline V gene has CDR1 ENHRY and CDR2 SYGVKD. CDR3 size: 13 residues. Trimming shortened V by 8 bases and J by 5 bases, and 13 bases separated the two germline ends. The CDR3 DNA sequence: TGTGCCATCCGGTGGGGGGAAAACAATGAGCAGTTCTTC. It encodes CAIRWGENNEQFF.

This chain connects TRBV6-1 to TRBJ2-7; the D call may be TRBD1 or TRBD2 (6 bases each). The CDR3 is 15 residues long. V lost 6 bases and J 0 bases, leaving 15 bases between the germline ends. Germline V CDR1 and CDR2: MNHNS, SASEGT. Here the CDR3 DNA reads TGTGCCAGCAGGGGAGGACCCAGGGGCTCCTACGAGCAGTACTTC. As protein: CASRGGPRGSYEQYF.

This clonotype was observed a handful of times. The gene calls are TRBV7-8 and TRBJ2-7; 8 positions agree with TRBD1. Per germline, CDR1 SGHVS and CDR2 FQNEAQ. CDR3 size: 14 residues. V lost 5 bases to trimming and J lost 7 bases; unmatched junction nucleotides: 10. CDR3 residues: CASSPRTGREEQYF. The CDR3 nucleotides read TGTGCCAGCAGCCCTCGGACAGGGAGAGAAGAGCAGTACTTC.

The sample holds a few counts of this clonotype. The rearrangement links TRBV5-8 to TRBJ2-7; TRBD2 matches at 10 bases. CDR3 length: 16 residues. V was pared by 3 bases and J by 4 bases, with 10 bases of the junction left unmatched. CDR1 is SGHTS and CDR2 is YDEGEE in the germline V gene. CDR3 DNA: TGTGCCAGCAGCTCCGTTGGACTAGCGGTCCAGTACGAGCAGTACTTC. It translates to CASSSVGLAVQYEQYF.

The chain uses TRBV9 and TRBJ2-7, with D possibly matching TRBD2 (5 bases). The V end was cut by 2 bases, the J end by 3 bases, with 9 bases between. CDR1 is SGDLS and CDR2 is YYNGEE in the germline V gene. The CDR3 runs to 13 residues. CDR3 DNA sequence: TGTGCCAGCAGCGTTTCGGGGAACTACGAGCAGTACTTC. Protein: CASSVSGNYEQYF.

Concerning this clonotype: No DNA is shown, since the ends of the CDR3 on it are uncertain; the CDR3 is the one TCRdb lists. The chain links TRBV2 to TRBJ2-1; the table's D call TRBD2 went unverified against the DNA. Per the germline V gene, CDR1 is SNHLY and CDR2 is FYNNEI. The CDR3 is 15 amino acids in total, end residues counted. This CDR3 is CASSEEWGGGARNFF.

The rearrangement joins TRBV12-3 or TRBV12-4 to TRBJ1-1, with 7 bases aligning to TRBD1. With V trimmed by 7 bases and J by 0 bases, 5 bases remained unmatched. The CDR3 is 14 residues long. CDR3 bases: TGTGCCAGCACCACGGACAGGATGAACACTGAAGCTTTCTTT. Translated: CASTTDRMNTEAFF.

The table lists this clonotype with many counts. This chain connects TRBV5-5 to TRBJ2-1; 9 bases are shared with TRBD1. There are 14 residues in the CDR3. V shed 5 bases, J shed 4 bases, and the junction held 4 bases outside the gene matches. Germline V gene sequence: CDR1 SGHKS, CDR2 YYEKEE (reference sequence). CDR3 bases: TGTGCCAGCAGGGGGGGACAGGGATACAATGAGCAGTTCTTC. Amino acids: CASRGGQGYNEQFF.

This chain uses TRBV19 with TRBJ2-1; D uncertain. Germline CDR1 LNHDA, CDR2 SQIVND (reference sequence). V was pared by 4 bases and J by 7 bases, with 14 bases between. This CDR3 region has 14 residues. DNA for the CDR3: TGTGCCAGTAGTACAGCAGTACTCGGGAATGAGCAGTTCTTC. Translating gives CASSTAVLGNEQFF.